This T cell receptor beta chain was identified during a study of CD8 T cells in ankylosing spondylitis. The CDR3 is made up of 14 amino acids. Per germline, CDR1 LGHNA and CDR2 YNFKEQ. V lost 2 bases and J lost 10; bases outside the gene matches: 8. This clonotype was picked up a small number of times. TCR beta libraries were made by quantitative 5'-RACE with molecular barcodes. Each CDR3 protein is one row after TCRdb ran MiXCR on the 5' RACE reads. The table has more than 150,000 distinct CDR3 sequences, about 20% seen once. Sequenced sample: blood, either unsorted or a sorted T cell fraction (not recorded which). The TCR was taken from a male donor between 5 and 29 years old with ankylosing spondylitis or in good health (not recorded which). J is TRBJ2-1 and V is TRBV4-2; 7 bases map to TRBD2. In nucleotides, the CDR3 is TGTGCCAGCAGCCAACCCGGGACTACTGACGAGCAGTTCTTC. Translating it yields CASSQPGTTDEQFF.